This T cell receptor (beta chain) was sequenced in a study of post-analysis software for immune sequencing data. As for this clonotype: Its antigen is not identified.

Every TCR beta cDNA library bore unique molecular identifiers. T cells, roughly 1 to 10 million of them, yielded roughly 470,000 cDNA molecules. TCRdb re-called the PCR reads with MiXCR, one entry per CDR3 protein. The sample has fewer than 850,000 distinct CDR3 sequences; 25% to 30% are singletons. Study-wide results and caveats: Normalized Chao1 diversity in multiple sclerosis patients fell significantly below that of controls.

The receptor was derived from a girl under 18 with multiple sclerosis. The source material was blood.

The CDR3 protein is CASSLPGQKTTNEQFF. Written as DNA, the CDR3 is TGTGCCAGCAGCTTACCTGGGCAGAAAACGACCAATGAGCAGTTCTTC. The chain joins TRBV7-9 to TRBJ2-1; D is ambiguous. Germline values: CDR1 SEHNR, CDR2 FQNEAQ (reference sequence). CDR3 length: 16 residues. Trimming removed 2 bases from V and 6 bases from J, with 17 bases in between.